The 32 T cell receptor beta chains listed next were all sequenced from one sample in a study of OX40 agonist ivuxolimab in advanced cancers. TCRdb keeps only in-frame clones here, not all; method: immunoSEQ multiplex PCR. The sample has tens of thousands of clones, roughly 86% seen once. The material was CD4+ or CD8+ T cells sorted from blood, obtained in a trial of the OX40 agonist ivuxolimab. The source of these receptors is an adult with an advanced solid tumor such as melanoma, head and neck, liver or kidney cancer.

The chain has TRBV27 and TRBJ1-6, with unresolved D. The CDR3 has 15 amino acids. CDR1 is MNHEY and CDR2 is SMNVEV in the germline V gene (reference sequence). The V end was cut by 5 bases, the J end by 5 bases, with 13 bases between. The CDR3 nucleotides read TGTGCCAGCAGTCTAAACGGAGTCGATAATTCACCCCTCCACTTT. It encodes CASSLNGVDNSPLHF.

The chain joins TRBV5-1 to TRBJ2-7; 8 bases align to TRBD1. The CDR3 runs 15 residues. Trimming removed 0 bases from V and 4 bases from J; junction bases left unmatched: 6. In germline, CDR1 is SGHRS, CDR2 YFSETQ. The CDR3 is CASSLASGGVYEQYF. The CDR3 DNA follows: TGCGCCAGCAGCTTGGCGTCAGGGGGCGTATACGAGCAGTACTTC.

The chain is built from TRBV19 and TRBJ1-1, with D possibly being TRBD1 (6 bases). Germline CDR1 and CDR2: LNHDA and SQIVND (reference sequence). The CDR3 totals 13 residues. V dropped 10 bases and J dropped 5 bases, with 17 bases sitting between them. The CDR3 here is CATQTGTGTEAFF. DNA of the CDR3: TGTGCCACCCAAACAGGGACGGGGACTGAAGCTTTCTTT.

The chain recombines TRBV5-8 with TRBJ2-5, with 13 bases aligning to TRBD2. Germline values: CDR1 SGHTS, CDR2 YDEGEE. The ends lost 3 bases at V and 3 bases at J; junction bases unmatched: 2. This CDR3 contains 15 residues. This CDR3 is CASSSGLAGEETQYF. In nucleotides, the CDR3 is TGTGCCAGCAGCTCAGGACTAGCGGGAGAAGAGACCCAGTACTTC.

The sample holds one count of this clone. J is TRBJ1-5 and V is TRBV28; D is unresolved. The CDR3 extends over 14 amino acids. Per the germline V gene, CDR1 is MDHEN and CDR2 is SYDVKM. With 3 bases removed from V and 4 bases from J, the gap between germline ends came to 10 bases. The chain's CDR3 is CASSLVQLNQPQHF. Here the CDR3 DNA reads TGTGCCAGCAGTTTGGTACAGCTAAATCAGCCCCAGCATTTT.

The chain links TRBV18 to TRBJ2-7; TRBD1 aligns across 8 bases. This CDR3 contains 15 residues. V lost 4 bases, J lost 3 bases, and 8 bases stayed unmatched. CDR1 and CDR2 (germline): KGHSH, LQKENI. CDR3 sequence (DNA): TGTGCCAGCTCACTTTTTTTTGGGACAGGCTACGAGCAGTACTTC. Amino acid sequence: CASSLFFGTGYEQYF.

The chain links TRBV19 to TRBJ2-1; tentatively, D is TRBD2 (6 bases). The V end was cut by 4 bases, the J end by 5 bases, with 12 bases between. Germline V gene data show CDR1 as LNHDA and CDR2 as SQIVND (reference sequence). This CDR3 has 14 amino acids. CDR3 loop: CASSRLAANNEQFF. DNA of the CDR3: TGTGCCAGTAGTAGGTTAGCGGCGAACAATGAGCAGTTCTTC.

The rearrangement uses TRBV5-1 and TRBJ2-3; 10 nucleotides match TRBD2. Germline V lookup: CDR1 SGHRS, CDR2 YFSETQ. This CDR3 comprises 14 residues. With 9 bases clipped from V and 5 bases from J, the junction kept 9 bases outside the gene matches. The DNA of the CDR3 is TGCGCCACCTCTAGCGGGAGACGTATAGATACGCAGTATTTT. As protein: CATSSGRRIDTQYF.

This sequence joins TRBV5-1 and TRBJ1-1; D perhaps matches TRBD1 (5 bases). The germline V gene has CDR1 SGHRS and CDR2 YFSETQ. The CDR3 is 13 residues long. Trimming took 7 bases from V and 1 from J, leaving 11 bases between them. The CDR3 sequence is CASAGTANTEAFF. The CDR3 DNA is TGCGCCAGCGCCGGGACTGCGAACACTGAAGCTTTCTTT.

The CDR3 protein is CASSFGDLESPLHF. The CDR3 nucleotides read TGCGCCAGCAGCTTCGGGGACCTGGAGTCACCCCTCCACTTT. This chain uses TRBV5-1 with TRBJ1-6; D perhaps matches TRBD1 (5 bases). CDR1 and CDR2 (germline): SGHRS, YFSETQ. CDR3 size: 14 residues. Trimming left V 2 bases short and J 10 bases short, with 13 bases between. Drawing the rest from reference TRBV5-1 and TRBJ1-6, the complete variable domain is KAGVTQTPRYLIKTRGQQVTLSCSPISGHRSVSWYQQTPGQGLQFLFEYFSETQRNKGNFPGRFSGRQFSNSRSEMNVSTLELGDSALYLCASSFGDLESPLHFGNGTRLTVT.

The table lists this clone with a count of one. The rearrangement uses TRBV10-2 and TRBJ2-5; D may be TRBD2 (5 bases). The CDR3 totals 16 residues. The V gene lost 3 bases and the J gene lost 5 bases, with 19 bases spanning the gap. Germline assignment: CDR1 WSHSY and CDR2 SAAADI. CDR3 nucleotide sequence: TGCGCCAGCAGTGAAGGAGGAGGCAGCCAGCGGGAGACCCAGTACTTC. Its translation: CASSEGGGSQRETQYF.

Of note for this clone: Other nucleotide sequences in the sample specify the same CDR3. The chain recombines TRBV6-6 with TRBJ2-3, with D possibly called TRBD1 or TRBD2 (5 bases each). Germline-derived CDR1 and CDR2 are MNHNY and SVGAGI (reference sequence). The CDR3 extends over 14 amino acids. Trimming removed 6 bases from V and 6 bases from J, with 16 bases in between. The CDR3 coding sequence is TGTGCCAGCAGACCGAACGGGGCAGGGGATACGCAGTATTTT. Its protein product is CASRPNGAGDTQYF.

The chain joins TRBV19 to TRBJ1-5; maybe TRBD1 (5 bases). Germline V gives CDR1 LNHDA, CDR2 SQIVND (reference sequence). There are 14 residues in the CDR3. V dropped 3 bases and J dropped 2 bases, with 8 bases sitting between them. CDR3 nucleotide sequence: TGTGCCAGTAGTATGTTACAGGGCAATCAGCCCCAGCATTTT. Its protein product is CASSMLQGNQPQHF. Full variable domain (remainder filled in from reference TRBV19 and TRBJ1-5): DGGITQSPKYLFRKEGQNVTLSCEQNLNHDAMYWYRQDPGQGLRLIYYSQIVNDFQKGDIAEGYSVSREKKESFPLTVTSAQKNPTAFYLCASSMLQGNQPQHFGDGTRLSIL.

The chain uses TRBV4-1 and TRBJ2-7, with 10 bases aligning to TRBD2. Trimming took 0 bases from V and 2 from J; bases not matched to a gene: 10. Germline-derived CDR1 and CDR2 are MGHRA and YSYEKL. This CDR3 is 18 amino acids long. CDR3 protein: CASSQDSRLAGLTYEQYF. The CDR3 nucleotides are TGCGCCAGCAGCCAAGACTCGAGACTAGCGGGTTTAACCTACGAGCAGTACTTC.

This chain's CDR3 is CAHGSTDTQYF. Written as DNA, the CDR3 is TGTGCTCACGGGAGCACAGATACGCAGTATTTT. This chain joins TRBV30 and TRBJ2-3, with D unclear. The CDR3 spans 11 residues. Germline V gives CDR1 GTSNPN, CDR2 SVGIG (reference sequence).

This chain uses TRBV7-8 with TRBJ1-1; unclear D gene. CDR1 is SGHVS and CDR2 is FQNEAQ in the germline V gene. Trimming removed 5 bases at V and 5 bases at J, with 15 bases between. The CDR3 is made up of 14 amino acids. CDR3 in amino acids: CASSPGSFETEAFF. CDR3 coding DNA: TGTGCCAGCAGCCCCGGGAGTTTTGAGACTGAAGCTTTCTTT. Drawing the rest from reference TRBV7-8 and TRBJ1-1, the complete variable domain is GAGVSQSPRYKVAKRGQDVALRCDPISGHVSLFWYQQALGQGPEFLTYFQNEAQLDKSGLPSDRFFAERPEGSVSTLKIQRTQQEDSAVYLCASSPGSFETEAFFGQGTRLTVV.

V usage is TRBV9 and J usage is TRBJ1-3; D might be TRBD1 (6 bases). Trimming took off 3 bases at V and 2 bases at J, with 18 bases between the two ends. This CDR3 spans 17 amino acids. The germline V gene encodes CDR1 SGDLS and CDR2 YYNGEE. CDR3 protein: CASSAQQAGAAGNTIYF. Here the CDR3 DNA reads TGTGCCAGCAGCGCCCAACAAGCAGGGGCGGCTGGAAACACCATATATTTT.

V and J are TRBV5-6 and TRBJ2-1, with 8 bases identical to TRBD2. This CDR3 has 15 residues. Germline V gene data show CDR1 as SGHDT and CDR2 as YYEEEE. V shed 1 base, J shed 8 bases, and the junction held 8 bases outside the gene matches. CDR3 nucleotides: TGTGCCAGCAGCTTGCTGGCGGGAGGTATAGATGAGCAGTTCTTC. Its protein is CASSLLAGGIDEQFF.

The chain uses TRBV6-6 and TRBJ1-4, with a weak D call TRBD1 (6 bases). CDR1 MNHNY and CDR2 SVGAGI come from the germline V gene (reference sequence). This CDR3 spans 15 amino acids. V lost 2 bases to trimming and J lost 6 bases, with 13 bases between them. The CDR3: CASSYPGGSDEKLFF. The CDR3 bases are TGTGCCAGCAGTTACCCCGGGGGCAGCGATGAAAAACTGTTTTTT.

The chain links TRBV28 to TRBJ1-1; weak D call: TRBD1 (5 bases). Germline CDR1 reads MDHEN; CDR2 reads SYDVKM. Trimming cost V 6 bases and J 4 bases, with 12 bases left between them. This CDR3 spans 13 amino acids. The CDR3 DNA sequence: TGTGCCAGCAGCCCCGGGGACGTCACTGAAGCTTTCTTT. As protein: CASSPGDVTEAFF. The full variable domain, completed using reference TRBV28 and TRBJ1-1, is DVKVTQSSRYLVKRTGEKVFLECVQDMDHENMFWYRQDPGLGLRLIYFSYDVKMKEKGDIPEGYSVSREKKERFSLILESASTNQTSMYLCASSPGDVTEAFFGQGTRLTVV.

CDR3 sequence (DNA): TGCGCCAGCAGCCAAGATAGGAACGGAGATGGCTACACCTTC. Protein: CASSQDRNGDGYTF. The chain carries TRBV4-3 and TRBJ1-2; D is undetermined. Per the germline V gene, CDR1 is LGHNA and CDR2 is YSLEER. The V end was cut by 0 bases, the J end by 6 bases, with 11 bases between. This CDR3 contains 14 residues.

The rearrangement uses TRBV7-3 and TRBJ1-1, with D maybe TRBD1 (5 bases). This CDR3 has 15 residues. The V and J ends lost 1 base and 10 bases respectively, with 19 bases between them. The germline gives CDR1 SGHTA, CDR2 FQGTGA. Written as DNA, the CDR3 is TGTGCCAGCAGCTTAAGGGGGGAATCGGGTATGGGAGCTTTCTTT. Protein: CASSLRGESGMGAFF.

J is TRBJ1-1 and V is TRBV18; D not resolved. This CDR3 has 13 amino acids. The V end lost 6 bases, the J end lost 1 base, and 9 bases lay between the germline ends. The germline gives CDR1 KGHSH, CDR2 LQKENI. CDR3 sequence reads: CASSTGQNTEAFF. The CDR3 region has the DNA TGTGCCAGCTCCACCGGTCAGAACACTGAAGCTTTCTTT.

The genes are TRBV5-8 and TRBJ2-7, with a possible D match to TRBD1 (6 bases). Trimming took off 4 bases at V and 6 bases at J, with 20 bases between the two ends. In germline, CDR1 is SGHTS, CDR2 YDEGEE. The CDR3 covers 15 residues. The CDR3: CASSVLQGLGREQYF. CDR3 sequence (DNA): TGTGCCAGCAGCGTACTACAGGGCCTCGGGCGCGAGCAGTACTTC. The complete variable domain, with remaining parts taken from reference TRBV5-8 and TRBJ2-7, reads EAGVTQSPTHLIKTRGQQATLRCSPISGHTSVYWYQQALGLGLQFLLWYDEGEERNRGNFPPRFSGRQFPNYSSELNVNALELEDSALYLCASSVLQGLGREQYFGPGTRLTVT.

The genes are TRBV2 and TRBJ2-5; a possible D gene is TRBD1 (6 bases). Germline V CDR1 and CDR2: SNHLY, FYNNEI. The ends were cut back, 3 bases at V and 5 bases at J, with 16 bases in the middle. The CDR3 consists of 15 residues. In nucleotides, the CDR3 is TGTGCCAGCAGTGATTTGTCAGGGGCGGGCGAGACCCAGTACTTC. This sequence encodes CASSDLSGAGETQYF.

The genes are TRBV6-5 and TRBJ1-1; TRBD1 is a possible D gene (5 bases). Trimming cost V 2 bases and J 6 bases, with 10 bases left between them. The CDR3 length is 13 residues. Germline V gives CDR1 MNHEY, CDR2 SVGAGI. DNA of the CDR3: TGTGCCAGCAGTTACCTGGGGCTTGCTGAAGCTTTCTTT. It codes for CASSYLGLAEAFF.

This clone has just one count. Here the CDR3 DNA reads TGTGCCAGCACCCTGCAGGGAGGGGCGGGGGAGACCCAGTACTTC. Amino acid sequence: CASTLQGGAGETQYF. The chain has TRBV2 and TRBJ2-5, with TRBD2 identical over 7 bases. This CDR3 is built from 15 residues. The J segment lost 5 bases and the V segment lost 7 bases, leaving 13 bases of the junction unmatched. Germline-derived CDR1 and CDR2 are SNHLY and FYNNEI.

This clone appeared a single time. The V call is TRBV11-2, the J call TRBJ1-1; possible D gene TRBD1, 5 bases. CDR1 and CDR2 from the germline V gene are SGHAT and FQNNGV. The CDR3 has 13 amino acids. With 3 bases removed from V and 6 bases from J, the gap between germline ends came to 11 bases. CDR3 sequence: CASSFTGAAEAFF. For the CDR3, the DNA is TGTGCCAGCAGCTTTACCGGGGCCGCTGAAGCTTTCTTT.

The gene calls are TRBV5-1 and TRBJ2-2; D unclear. The CDR3 is 16 amino acids. Per germline, CDR1 SGHRS and CDR2 YFSETQ. V was clipped by 1 base and J by 5 bases, with 15 bases between them. CDR3 residues: CASSLRTVGSTGELFF. As DNA, the CDR3 is TGCGCCAGCAGCTTGAGAACGGTTGGATCTACCGGGGAGCTGTTTTTT.

The V gene is TRBV2, the J gene TRBJ1-1; D is possibly TRBD1 (5 bases). This CDR3 is built from 14 residues. V lost 8 bases and J lost 8, with 21 bases in between. Germline V gives CDR1 SNHLY, CDR2 FYNNEI. The CDR3 DNA is TGTGCCAGCCAATTTGGGGCAAGGGACGGGGAAGCTTTCTTT. Its translation: CASQFGARDGEAFF.

V and J are TRBV10-3 and TRBJ2-6, with D unclear. In germline, CDR1 is ENHRY, CDR2 SYGVKD. V lost 8 bases and J lost 0, with 8 bases in between. The CDR3 is 14 amino acids. Here the CDR3 reads CAIADGSGANVLTF. As DNA, the CDR3 is TGTGCCATCGCGGACGGCTCTGGGGCCAACGTCCTGACTTTC.

This clone has only a few counts. V is TRBV14 and J is TRBJ2-5, with TRBD1 matching over 7 bases. Germline CDR1 reads SGHDN; CDR2 reads FVKESK. With 1 base clipped from V and 6 bases from J, the junction kept 11 bases outside the gene matches. The CDR3 loop spans 16 amino acids. CDR3 residues: CASSQGGRGFVKTQYF. Written as DNA, the CDR3 is TGTGCCAGCAGCCAAGGAGGCAGGGGGTTCGTAAAGACCCAGTACTTC.